Sequencing of this TCR beta chain was carried out in a study of T cells in Graves' hyperthyroidism and ophthalmopathy. Study outcomes and limitations: Peripheral blood also featured most of the thyroid clonotypes expanded above 0.001.

This clonotype was seen at least ten times. The target antigen is unknown. The V gene lost 5 bases and the J gene lost 9 bases, with 14 bases spanning the gap. This CDR3 spans 13 amino acids. Germline V gene sequence: CDR1 LNHNV, CDR2 YYDKDF (reference sequence). Subjects with ophthalmopathy showed a Clinical Activity Score no lower than 3, a NOSPECS grade no lower than 4, and a duration shorter than 3 months. Investigators excluded patients with uncontrolled infection, other autoimmune disease, pregnancy or lactation. The PBMCs studied were ones that came from 8.5 to 10 ml fresh peripheral blood. TCR beta CDR3 sequences were amplified from RNA transcripts. During a first-round RT-PCR of the TCR CDR3, the HTBI primer set was used. Each CDR3 protein gets one entry after TCRdb re-called the multiplex PCR reads with MiXCR. The sample carries under 350,000 distinct CDR3 sequences, about 15% recorded once.

The clonotype comes from a woman aged 55-75 years with Graves' ophthalmopathy. This chain connects TRBV15 to TRBJ2-4; D is undetermined. The sequenced material came from blood. The CDR3 is CATSVEDWGIQYF. The CDR3 region has the DNA TGTGCCACCAGCGTCGAGGATTGGGGCATTCAGTACTTC.